The 12 T cell receptor beta chains listed next were all sequenced from one sample in a study of CD8+ T cells in alopecia areata. Following extraction, RNA underwent reverse transcription to cDNA, which served as the sequencing template. TCRdb's table, derived via immunoSEQ multiplex PCR, lists solely in-frame clones and lacks some. Altogether 200,000 to 250,000 clones are present, 57% being singletons, with the ten largest covering just over 0.45%. The sample in question was CD4+ T cells sorted from blood, obtained at week 0. These receptors were obtained from a human donor with alopecia areata.

The chain employs TRBV7-8 and TRBJ1-2; no definite D call. Germline V gene sequence: CDR1 SGHVS, CDR2 FQNEAQ. The V and J ends lost 1 base and 6 bases respectively, with 6 bases between them. The CDR3 consists of 12 residues. The CDR3 loop reads CASSLGTDGYTF. CDR3 DNA sequence: TGTGCCAGCAGCTTAGGCACAGATGGCTACACCTTC.

The chain carries TRBV2 and TRBJ2-1; TRBD2 agrees at 12 bases. J was trimmed by 3 bases and V by 2 bases; bases with no gene match: 14. CDR1 is SNHLY and CDR2 is FYNNEI in the germline V gene. The CDR3 has 20 residues. The DNA for the CDR3 is TGTGCCAGCAGTGAAACGCTAGCGGGGGGGCCGAGCCCCTACTACAATGAGCAGTTCTTC. Its translation: CASSETLAGGPSPYYNEQFF.

The chain joins TRBV29-1 to TRBJ2-4; no firm D call. The CDR3 is 12 amino acids. V was cut by 5 bases and J by 8 bases, with 13 bases left in between. Germline CDR1 reads SQVTM; CDR2 reads ANQGSEA. The CDR3 nucleotides read TGCAGCGTTCAAATACGTGAGGACATTCAGTACTTC. Amino acids: CSVQIREDIQYF.

The chain has TRBV7-9 and TRBJ2-7, with 8 bases lining up with TRBD1. CDR1 is SEHNR, CDR2 FQNEAQ, per germline (reference sequence). This CDR3 region has 14 residues. V was pared by 4 bases and J by 3 bases, with 5 bases of the junction left unmatched. CDR3: CASSSRDRIYEQYF. Here the CDR3 DNA reads TGTGCCAGCAGCTCCCGGGACAGGATCTACGAGCAGTACTTC.

By share of the sample, this clone is medium-sized (0.01 to 0.1%). The chain has TRBV23-1 and TRBJ2-4; 9 nucleotides align to TRBD2. TRBV23-1 is an open reading frame whose function is uncertain. This CDR3 has 23 residues. V dropped 2 bases and J dropped 0; count of bases not matched to a gene: 23. CDR3 bases: TGCGCCAGCAGTCAACCCTTCGTAAGAACACAGATCTATAGCGGGAGAGCCAAAAACATTCAGTACTTC. Translating gives CASSQPFVRTQIYSGRAKNIQYF.

This clone has a handful of counts. The genes are TRBV23-1 and TRBJ2-3; D gene unclear. TRBV23-1 is labeled an ORF, and its function is uncertain. Trimming removed 0 bases at V and 0 bases at J, with 4 bases between. The CDR3 loop spans 14 amino acids. CDR3 residues: CASSQSWSTDTQYF. CDR3 nucleotides: TGCGCCAGCAGTCAATCTTGGAGCACAGATACGCAGTATTTT.

In nucleotides, the CDR3 is TGTGCCAGTAGTGTATTGGGGAATAGCAATCAGCCCCAGCATTTT. This sequence encodes CASSVLGNSNQPQHF. The chain recombines TRBV19 with TRBJ1-5; D gene uncertain. The germline gives CDR1 LNHDA, CDR2 SQIVND (reference sequence). This CDR3 spans 15 amino acids. V lost 5 bases to trimming and J lost 0 bases, with 11 bases between them.

This chain connects TRBV9 to TRBJ2-1, with a tentative D call TRBD1 (5 bases). This CDR3 has 12 amino acids. From germline, CDR1 is SGDLS and CDR2 YYNGEE. The germline V and J ends were trimmed by 4 bases and 10 bases, with 12 bases remaining between them. In DNA, the CDR3 is TGTGCCAGCAGCCCGACAGTTAACGAGCAGTTCTTC. Protein sequence: CASSPTVNEQFF.

This chain connects TRBV20-1 to TRBJ1-2, with unresolved D. CDR1 and CDR2 (germline): DFQATT, SNEGSKA (reference sequence). CDR3 size: 9 residues. V lost 6 bases and J 8 bases, leaving 7 bases between the germline ends. CDR3 nucleotide sequence: TGCAGTGCCCTACTGGGCTACACCTTC. It codes for CSALLGYTF.

This clone was found a few times. The chain is built from TRBV30 and TRBJ2-2, with 8 nucleotides matching TRBD1. CDR1 and CDR2 from the germline V gene are GTSNPN and SVGIG (reference sequence). V shed 4 bases, J shed 3 bases, and the junction held 4 bases outside the gene matches. There are 14 residues in the CDR3. In DNA, the CDR3 is TGTGCCTGGAAAGGACAGGGCGACACCGGGGAGCTGTTTTTT. Its translation is CAWKGQGDTGELFF.

This clone came up a few times. J is TRBJ1-5 and V is TRBV6-1; tentatively, D is TRBD1 (6 bases). This CDR3 spans 14 amino acids. CDR1 and CDR2 (germline): MNHNS, SASEGT. Trimming cost V 0 bases and J 8 bases, with 11 bases left between them. CDR3 coding DNA: TGTGCCAGCAGTGAAGCGGGGGCCTGGGAGCCCCAGCATTTT. Translated: CASSEAGAWEPQHF.

This clone was detected only a few times. J is TRBJ2-7 and V is TRBV18, with D possibly matching TRBD1 (6 bases). Germline loops: CDR1 KGHSH, CDR2 LQKENI. The CDR3 is 13 residues long. V shed 6 bases and J shed 3 bases, with 12 bases lying between them. The CDR3 spells CASSRDTNYEQYF. For the CDR3, the DNA is TGTGCCAGCTCGAGGGACACCAACTACGAGCAGTACTTC.